These 23 T cell receptor beta chains share one sample of origin, sequenced in a study of OX40 agonist ivuxolimab in advanced cancers. This table comes from immunoSEQ multiplex PCR, and its TCRdb copy is limited to in-frame clones, with some not included. The sample has about 18,000 clones; about 71% are singletons. The sample consisted of CD4+ or CD8+ T cells sorted from blood, taken in a trial of the OX40 agonist ivuxolimab. These receptors were obtained from an adult with an advanced solid tumor such as melanoma, head and neck, liver or kidney cancer.

This CDR3 reads CASSYPERRAYEQYF. The CDR3 DNA follows: TGTGCCAGCAGCTACCCTGAGAGGAGGGCCTACGAGCAGTACTTC. The chain links TRBV4-2 to TRBJ2-7, with D possibly being TRBD2 (6 bases). The CDR3 consists of 15 residues. Trimming shortened V by 5 bases and J by 2 bases, and 16 bases separated the two germline ends. Germline values: CDR1 LGHNA, CDR2 YNFKEQ.

In this sample, this clone turned up a few times. The chain has TRBV10-2 and TRBJ1-1; D not resolved. Germline V gene data show CDR1 as WSHSY and CDR2 as SAAADI. CDR3 length: 13 residues. V was cut by 11 bases and J by 6 bases, with 19 bases left in between. As DNA, the CDR3 is TGCGCCGCCGCGGGTTTTAGGGCGCCTGAAGCTTTCTTT. It encodes CAAAGFRAPEAFF.

The chain employs TRBV6-5 and TRBJ2-2, with 8 bases identical to TRBD2. The CDR3 is 14 amino acids. Germline assignment: CDR1 MNHEY and CDR2 SVGAGI. V lost 10 bases to trimming and J lost 5 bases; unmatched junction nucleotides: 9. DNA of the CDR3: TGTGCCACCCCCAGCGGGAGAGGTACCGGGGAGCTGTTTTTT. Protein product: CATPSGRGTGELFF.

The chain combines TRBV28 with TRBJ1-2; unclear D gene. Germline-derived CDR1 and CDR2 are MDHEN and SYDVKM. The CDR3 spans 15 residues. Trimming took off 1 base at V and 2 bases at J, with 11 bases between the two ends. As DNA, the CDR3 is TGTGCCAGCAGTTTATTGGCGGATTACAACTATGGCTACACCTTC. Amino acid sequence: CASSLLADYNYGYTF.

J is TRBJ1-5 and V is TRBV28, with a weak D call TRBD1 (5 bases). The CDR3 loop spans 15 amino acids. Looked up from germline, CDR1 is MDHEN and CDR2 is SYDVKM. The V gene lost 6 bases and the J gene lost 5 bases, with 17 bases spanning the gap. DNA of the CDR3: TGTGCCAGCAGACCCGGGACCATGGAGTATCAGCCCCAGCATTTT. Translated, it gives CASRPGTMEYQPQHF.

For this clone: In this CDR3 the conserved last residue, phenylalanine or tryptophan, is missing, so a read error is likely. CDR3 loop: CASSYMGAAVEAFL. The CDR3 DNA reads TGTGCCAGCAGTTACATGGGGGCGGCGGTTGAAGCTTTCCTT. The chain employs TRBV6-5 and TRBJ1-1; D perhaps matches TRBD1 (6 bases). The V end was cut by 2 bases, the J end by 7 bases, with 14 bases between. The germline gives CDR1 MNHEY, CDR2 SVGAGI. This CDR3 region has 14 residues.

The chain combines TRBV7-6 with TRBJ1-1; D possibly corresponds to TRBD1 (6 bases). This CDR3 is built from 15 residues. The ends were cut back, 5 bases at V and 3 bases at J, with 16 bases in the middle. CDR1 SGHVS and CDR2 FNYEAQ come from the germline V gene. The CDR3 DNA is TGTGCCAGCAGCGCGTCACAGGGATATGACACTGAAGCTTTCTTT. Its protein product is CASSASQGYDTEAFF.

The V gene is TRBV27, the J gene TRBJ1-2, with D possibly being TRBD1 (6 bases). The CDR3 spans 13 residues. Per germline, CDR1 MNHEY and CDR2 SMNVEV (reference sequence). The V end was cut by 5 bases, the J end by 8 bases, with 15 bases between. The DNA of the CDR3 is TGTGCCAGCAGTCCGGGGACATCCAGCGGCTACACCTTC. This encodes CASSPGTSSGYTF.

The V and J genes are TRBV6-5 and TRBJ2-3, with no clear D. Per the germline V gene, CDR1 is MNHEY and CDR2 is SVGAGI. This CDR3 is built from 12 residues. The V end was cut by 8 bases, the J end by 12 bases, with 18 bases between. The CDR3 region is CASGWPGDRQYF. The CDR3 coding sequence is TGTGCCAGCGGCTGGCCAGGCGATAGACAGTATTTT.

The chain uses TRBV5-1 and TRBJ2-7, with 7 bases fitting TRBD2. V was clipped by 4 bases and J by 1 base; unmatched bases: 11. The CDR3 is made up of 16 amino acids. Germline values: CDR1 SGHRS, CDR2 YFSETQ. CDR3 sequence reads: CASSLGSAGWSYEQYF. The CDR3 DNA follows: TGCGCCAGCAGCCTCGGGTCAGCGGGATGGTCCTACGAGCAGTACTTC.

The chain carries TRBV6-6 and TRBJ2-1; D unresolved. CDR1 is MNHNY, CDR2 SVGAGI, per germline (reference sequence). Trimming shortened V by 8 bases and J by 4 bases, and 12 bases separated the two germline ends. The CDR3 covers 13 residues. CDR3 DNA sequence: TGTGCCAGCGGCAGTGGTCGGTACAATGAGCAGTTCTTC. This codes for CASGSGRYNEQFF.

This chain connects TRBV18 to TRBJ2-5, with TRBD1 matching over 7 bases. TRBJ2-7 matches the DNA end more closely, so the J call is doubtful. Germline CDR1 is KGHSH and CDR2 is LQKENI. This CDR3 is 15 amino acids long. CDR3 protein: CASSPPTGNSYEQYF. The CDR3 DNA reads TGTGCCAGCTCACCACCGACAGGGAACTCCTACGAGCAGTACTTC.

This clone has a single count. The chain joins TRBV4-3 to TRBJ1-1, with 7 bases fitting TRBD1. Losses at the gene ends were 3 bases for V and 11 bases for J; bases not matched to a gene: 15. This CDR3 contains 15 residues. The germline V gene has CDR1 LGHNA and CDR2 YSLEER. The CDR3 here is CASSQGRGPTGEAFF. DNA for the CDR3: TGCGCCAGCAGCCAGGGGAGAGGGCCTACAGGGGAGGCTTTCTTT.

V gene TRBV7-2 combines with J gene TRBJ2-3, with 8 bases identical to TRBD1. After removal of 3 bases from V and 4 bases from J, the junction contained 9 bases not matched to a gene. Germline-derived CDR1 and CDR2 are SGHTA and FQGNSA. The CDR3 contains 16 residues. The chain's CDR3 is CASSFRGTGSPDTQYF. In nucleotides, the CDR3 is TGTGCCAGCAGCTTCCGAGGGACAGGTTCCCCAGATACGCAGTATTTT.

This chain connects TRBV2 to TRBJ2-1, with 9 positions matching TRBD2. Germline trimming cut 7 bases from V and 8 bases from J; bases unmatched to any gene: 15. The CDR3 is 16 residues long. The germline V gene encodes CDR1 SNHLY and CDR2 FYNNEI. The CDR3 nucleotides read TGTGCCAGCATCCTAGCGGGATCGAGGTATAGCGATGAGCAGTTCTTC. Translating gives CASILAGSRYSDEQFF.

The CDR3 is CASSQEQTFNQPQHF. Here the CDR3 DNA reads TGCGCCAGCAGCCAAGAACAGACTTTCAATCAGCCCCAGCATTTT. The genes are TRBV4-1 and TRBJ1-5; no clear D gene. The ends were cut back, 0 bases at V and 3 bases at J, with 9 bases in the middle. The CDR3 is 15 amino acids. Germline V CDR1 and CDR2: MGHRA, YSYEKL.

This clone was counted once. The gene calls are TRBV6-6 and TRBJ2-7; 11 bases are shared with TRBD2. The CDR3 contains 14 residues. With 8 bases clipped from V and 3 bases from J, the junction kept 6 bases outside the gene matches. Germline values: CDR1 MNHNY, CDR2 SVGAGI (reference sequence). The CDR3 spells CASGLAGGNYEQYF. The CDR3 DNA reads as TGTGCCAGCGGCTTAGCGGGAGGGAACTACGAGCAGTACTTC.

V and J are TRBV9 and TRBJ2-1; tentatively, D is TRBD1 or TRBD2 (5 bases each). The CDR3 is 16 residues long. V was clipped by 0 bases and J by 6 bases, with 16 bases between them. The germline gives CDR1 SGDLS, CDR2 YYNGEE. The CDR3 nucleotides read TGTGCCAGCAGCGTAGACGGCGACCCTGGGGGCAATGAGCAGTTCTTC. Residues: CASSVDGDPGGNEQFF.

The CDR3 DNA reads TGTGCCAGCAGCTCTCTAGCGGGAGGACACAATGAGCAGTTCTTC. Protein product: CASSSLAGGHNEQFF. V gene TRBV7-3 combines with J gene TRBJ2-1; 11 bases fit TRBD2. Trimming removed 4 bases from V and 5 bases from J; junction bases left unmatched: 4. CDR1 and CDR2 (germline): SGHTA, FQGTGA. The CDR3 is 15 residues long.

In this sample, this clone turned up once. CDR3 protein: CASSPPQLPSTDTQYF. CDR3 nucleotides: TGTGCCAGCAGCCCACCCCAGCTACCTAGCACAGATACGCAGTATTTT. The gene calls are TRBV7-9 and TRBJ2-3, with unresolved D. V was shortened by 5 bases and J by 0 bases, with 15 bases between the two germline ends. This CDR3 has 16 amino acids. Per the germline V gene, CDR1 is SEHNR and CDR2 is FQNEAQ (reference sequence).

The chain is built from TRBV6-5 and TRBJ1-5; no firm D call. Per germline, CDR1 MNHEY and CDR2 SVGAGI. Trimming pared 8 bases from V and 0 bases from J, leaving 11 bases between. The CDR3 has 14 amino acids. CDR3 loop: CASADPGSNQPQHF. Here the CDR3 DNA reads TGTGCCAGCGCGGACCCGGGTAGCAATCAGCCCCAGCATTTT.

The chain carries TRBV4-2 and TRBJ2-7; the match to TRBD2 covers 10 bases. With V trimmed by 0 bases and J by 5 bases, 4 bases remained unmatched. Germline V CDR1 and CDR2: LGHNA, YNFKEQ. The CDR3 totals 15 residues. This chain's CDR3 is CASSQDWLAGDEQYF. In DNA form, the CDR3 reads TGTGCCAGCAGCCAAGATTGGCTAGCGGGAGACGAGCAGTACTTC.

V and J are TRBV7-9 and TRBJ2-7, with D uncertain. CDR1 is SEHNR and CDR2 is FQNEAQ in the germline V gene (reference sequence). Between the trimmed V and J ends, which lost 3 bases and 2 bases, there was a span of 5 bases. This CDR3 is built from 12 residues. The CDR3: CASSFDPYEQYF. DNA of the CDR3: TGTGCCAGCAGCTTCGATCCCTACGAGCAGTACTTC.